This T cell receptor beta chain derives from a study of shared clonotypes between healthy human individuals. Study details: Donor composition was a couple of women and three men, aged 18 to 49.

Germline CDR1 reads SGHKS; CDR2 reads YYEKEE (reference sequence). Deletions cut 4 bases from V and 6 bases from J, with 14 bases between. The CDR3 runs to 14 residues. Some 30,000 T cell genomes, or approximately 190 ng DNA, went into the sorted-subset replicate PCRs. The authors' processing: ImmunoSEQ output held junction-only sequences without quality scores, so filtering differed. Here immunoSEQ multiplex PCR was the method, and the copy in TCRdb shows in-frame clones only, minus some. D and trimming come from the DNA, and the V and J calls and clone size come from that table. The profile covers approximately 720,000 clones, with 55% to 75% appearing a single time and roughly 1.8% taken by the ten largest. A CD45RA-negative memory subset and a CD45RA+ naive subset were separated from the CD4+ cells.

This sequence was found in a woman aged 30 to 39 in good health. This chain links TRBV5-5 with TRBJ1-5; D may be TRBD1 (6 bases). Sequencing was carried out using memory CD4+ T cells sorted from blood. Regarding subset: CD45RA-negative fraction. The CDR3 sequence is CASSKGGSAQPQHF. The DNA of the CDR3 is TGTGCCAGCAGCAAAGGGGGGAGCGCTCAGCCCCAGCATTTT.